Reported below is one TCR beta chain. Its antigen is as yet unknown. At one of its ends the junction is not consistent with the germline gene, which may arise from a read error. These data come from a study of cytomegalovirus exposure and HLA in healthy donors. General study results and limits: It is likely that the observed cluster of highly shared sequence variants was a sequencing artifact. Across donors, most TCRs were seen rarely, yet some public ones were widespread. Within an earlier analysis, most TCR beta V segments proved productive either about 87% or about 30% of the time.

Germline CDR1 reads SEHNR; CDR2 reads FQNEAQ (reference sequence). The CDR3 has 15 amino acids. Primers included in the PCR were 60 Vbeta and 13 Jbeta primers. Data came from immunoSEQ multiplex PCR; TCRdb stores just in-frame clones and leaves some out. Of 90,000 to 150,000 clones listed, over 70% are singletons. This sequence was found in a woman aged 35 to 49 in good health and CMV-seronegative. The sequencing sample was made of PBMCs. V is TRBV7-9 and J is TRBJ2-5; 11 nucleotides match TRBD2. The DNA for the CDR3 is TGTTCCAGCATGCTAGCGGGGGGATATCAAGAGACCCAGTACTTC. It translates to CSSMLAGGYQETQYF.